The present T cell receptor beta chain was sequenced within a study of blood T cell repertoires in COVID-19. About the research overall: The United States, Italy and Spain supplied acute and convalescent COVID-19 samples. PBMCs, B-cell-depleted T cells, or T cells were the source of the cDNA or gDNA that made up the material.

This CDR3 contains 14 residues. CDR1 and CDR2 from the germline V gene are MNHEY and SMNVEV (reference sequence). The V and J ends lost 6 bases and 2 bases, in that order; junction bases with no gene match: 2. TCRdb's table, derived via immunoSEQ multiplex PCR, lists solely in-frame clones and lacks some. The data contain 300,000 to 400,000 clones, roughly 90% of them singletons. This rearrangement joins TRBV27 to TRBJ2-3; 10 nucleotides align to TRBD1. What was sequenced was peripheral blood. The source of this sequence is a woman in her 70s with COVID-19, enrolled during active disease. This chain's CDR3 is CASRGQGSTDTQYF. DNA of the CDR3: TGTGCCAGCAGGGGACAGGGGTCCACAGATACGCAGTATTTT.